The 25 T cell receptor beta chains presented below share a single source sample, sequenced in a study of T cells in localized non-small cell lung cancer. Profiled with immunoSEQ multiplex PCR; TCRdb holds only in-frame clones, not every one. Among 3,000 to 4,500 clones listed, 20% to 25% were seen once. Material: lung tumor tissue, obtained before any cancer treatment. The receptors originated from a woman aged 40-70 years with stage I lung adenocarcinoma.

The chain carries TRBV29-1 and TRBJ2-7, with 8 bases fitting TRBD1. V lost 0 bases to trimming and J lost 8 bases; unmatched junction nucleotides: 6. Germline values: CDR1 SQVTM, CDR2 ANQGSEA. The CDR3 contains 13 residues. The chain's CDR3 is CSVEDQRDRQQYF. CDR3 nucleotide sequence: TGCAGCGTTGAAGATCAACGGGACAGGCAGCAGTACTTC.

The chain links TRBV5-1 to TRBJ2-7, with 11 bases aligning to TRBD1. The CDR3 is made up of 15 amino acids. Germline V gives CDR1 SGHRS, CDR2 YFSETQ. V dropped 0 bases and J dropped 5; count of bases not matched to a gene: 4. The CDR3 loop is CASSLVGTGGNEQYF. The DNA for the CDR3 is TGCGCCAGCAGCTTGGTGGGGACAGGGGGTAACGAGCAGTACTTC.

The rearrangement uses TRBV29-1 and TRBJ2-3, with TRBD1 matching over 7 bases. The germline V gene has CDR1 SQVTM and CDR2 ANQGSEA. This CDR3 is 14 amino acids long. V was clipped by 2 bases and J by 2 bases; unmatched bases: 4. CDR3 sequence: CSVERTGYTDTQYF. CDR3 nucleotide sequence: TGCAGCGTTGAAAGGACAGGATACACAGATACGCAGTATTTT.

J is TRBJ2-7 and V is TRBV11-3; 11 bases line up with TRBD1. The CDR3 sequence is 15 residues long. J gave up 6 bases and V 5 bases, and 9 bases lay outside the gene matches. Germline loops: CDR1 SGHNT, CDR2 YENEEA. CDR3 coding DNA: TGTGCCAGCAGCCTCAACCGGGACAGGGGGGGCGAGCAGTACTTC. It yields the protein CASSLNRDRGGEQYF.

This clone occurred a few times. The junction shows a germline mismatch at one end, possibly a read error. The J gene is TRBJ2-3, the V gene TRBV19, with TRBD1 matching over 7 bases. The CDR3 contains 13 residues. Germline V gives CDR1 LNHDA, CDR2 SQIVND (reference sequence). As DNA, the CDR3 is TGTGCCAGTAGCGAGACCGGGACAGATGCGCAGTATTTT. Translation: CASSETGTDAQYF.

This chain connects TRBV5-1 to TRBJ1-1; D call uncertain. Germline V gives CDR1 SGHRS, CDR2 YFSETQ. The CDR3 has 15 residues. Trimming shortened V by 4 bases and J by 0 bases, and 13 bases separated the two germline ends. CDR3 DNA sequence: TGCGCCAGCAGCCTAGAAAATGGGGTGAACACTGAAGCTTTCTTT. Amino acids: CASSLENGVNTEAFF.

This clone qualifies as medium-sized. This chain links TRBV11-3 with TRBJ2-5; D gene uncertain. Germline CDR1 and CDR2: SGHNT and YENEEA. The germline V and J ends were trimmed by 5 bases and 1 base, with 17 bases remaining between them. This CDR3 has 16 residues. The CDR3 nucleotides read TGTGCCAGCAGCCTTGGACGGGTCTATACCCAAGAGACCCAGTACTTC. It specifies CASSLGRVYTQETQYF.

This clone was seen more than once but under ten times. V and J are TRBV11-3 and TRBJ2-1; TRBD2 matches 8 bases. The V segment lost 1 base and the J segment 5 bases; nucleotides outside the gene matches: 4. The CDR3 spans 15 residues. Per the germline V gene, CDR1 is SGHNT and CDR2 is YENEEA. Here the CDR3 reads CASSLVSGAHNEQFF. In DNA, the CDR3 is TGTGCCAGCAGCTTAGTTAGCGGGGCACACAATGAGCAGTTCTTC.

This clone was seen more than once but under ten times. The rearrangement uses TRBV6-8 and TRBJ2-1; 16 bases are a match to TRBD2. This CDR3 contains 21 residues. J gave up 9 bases and V 0 bases, and 17 bases lay outside the gene matches. From germline, CDR1 is MNHGY and CDR2 SAAAGT. CDR3 residues: CASSYSMGLAGGTRIGGEQFF. CDR3 DNA sequence: TGTGCCAGCAGTTACTCTATGGGACTAGCGGGAGGGACCCGTATCGGTGGTGAGCAGTTCTTC.

This clone was counted between two and nine times. V usage is TRBV28 and J usage is TRBJ1-2, with 10 nucleotides matching TRBD1. V lost 10 bases, J lost 4 bases, and 3 bases stayed unmatched. Germline CDR1 and CDR2: MDHEN and SYDVKM. This CDR3 has 12 amino acids. CDR3 bases: TGTGCCACCGGGGACAGGGGCTATGGCTACACCTTC. Residues: CATGDRGYGYTF.

The CDR3 bases are TGTGCCAGCAGCTTAGGACGCAACAATTCACCCCTCCACTTT. It specifies CASSLGRNNSPLHF. This rearrangement joins TRBV11-3 to TRBJ1-6; D not resolved. CDR1 and CDR2 (germline): SGHNT, YENEEA. Trimming removed 1 base at V and 7 bases at J, with 8 bases between. This CDR3 spans 14 amino acids.

This clone was counted a single time. This chain joins TRBV18 and TRBJ1-2, with 7 bases aligning to TRBD1. With 3 bases clipped from V and 8 bases from J, the junction kept 9 bases outside the gene matches. Germline V lookup: CDR1 KGHSH, CDR2 LQKENI. This CDR3 is built from 14 residues. In DNA, the CDR3 is TGTGCCAGCTCACCCCTCGACAGGGCCGAAGGCTACACCTTC. It translates to CASSPLDRAEGYTF. The full variable domain, its missing parts supplied by reference TRBV18 and TRBJ1-2, is NAGVMQNPRHLVRRRGQEARLRCSPMKGHSHVYWYRQLPEEGLKFMVYLQKENIIDESGMPKERFSAEFPKEGPSILRIQQVVRGDSAAYFCASSPLDRAEGYTFGSGTRLTVV.

The chain joins TRBV19 to TRBJ1-1; D call uncertain. The germline CDR1 and CDR2 sequences are LNHDA and SQIVND (reference sequence). V shed 6 bases and J shed 3 bases, with 14 bases lying between them. This CDR3 region has 14 residues. In DNA form, the CDR3 reads TGTGCCAGTAGGTCCCCAGGTATGCACACTGAAGCTTTCTTT. Translation: CASRSPGMHTEAFF.

This clone showed up just a few times. This chain joins TRBV9 and TRBJ2-2; D possibly matches TRBD1 or TRBD2 (5 bases each). Germline values: CDR1 SGDLS, CDR2 YYNGEE. Between the trimmed V and J ends, which lost 5 bases and 6 bases, there was a span of 11 bases. The CDR3 is 13 residues long. The DNA of the CDR3 is TGTGCCAGCAGTTGGGGCGGGTCCGGGGAGCTGTTTTTT. Its protein product is CASSWGGSGELFF.

The chain joins TRBV11-3 to TRBJ2-7, with TRBD1 matching over 12 bases. With 3 bases clipped from V and 5 bases from J, the junction kept 8 bases outside the gene matches. In germline, CDR1 is SGHNT, CDR2 YENEEA. CDR3 length: 16 residues. As DNA, the CDR3 is TGTGCCAGCAGCTTGTTCGGAGGGACAGGGGGCCACGAGCAGTACTTC. This encodes CASSLFGGTGGHEQYF. Filled out from reference TRBV11-3 and TRBJ2-7, the complete variable domain reads EAGVVQSPRYKIIEKKQPVAFWCNPISGHNTLYWYLQNLGQGPELLIRYENEEAVDDSQLPKDRFSAERLKGVDSTLKIQPAELGDSAVYLCASSLFGGTGGHEQYFGPGTRLTVT.

This clone was counted a few times. This chain joins TRBV6-8 and TRBJ1-5, with 7 positions matching TRBD1. This CDR3 spans 13 amino acids. The V gene's germline CDR1 is MNHGY and CDR2 SAAAGT. With 11 bases clipped from V and 7 bases from J, the junction kept 11 bases outside the gene matches. CDR3 residues: CAASTDREQPQHF. CDR3 sequence (DNA): TGTGCCGCTTCCACCGACAGGGAGCAGCCCCAGCATTTT.

The chain joins TRBV28 to TRBJ1-5; D ambiguous. CDR1 and CDR2 (germline): MDHEN, SYDVKM. The CDR3 is 14 residues long. V lost 6 bases to trimming and J lost 0 bases, with 9 bases between them. The CDR3 nucleotides read TGTGCCAGCAGGGACCGGTATAGCAATCAGCCCCAGCATTTT. It specifies CASRDRYSNQPQHF.

This clone turned up a few times. DNA for the CDR3: TGTGCCAGCAGCTTAGACAGGGAGGGAAGGGGCTACACCTTC. Amino acids: CASSLDREGRGYTF. This chain links TRBV11-3 with TRBJ1-2; the D gene is possibly TRBD1 (5 bases). Deletions cut 0 bases from V and 8 bases from J, with 13 bases between. The CDR3 covers 14 residues. The germline CDR1 and CDR2 sequences are SGHNT and YENEEA.

This clone appeared a few times. This chain connects TRBV11-1 to TRBJ2-1; weak D call: TRBD1 (7 bases). The CDR3 has 14 amino acids. Germline CDR1 and CDR2: SGHAT and FQDESV (reference sequence). V lost 3 bases and J 9 bases, leaving 15 bases between the germline ends. CDR3 in DNA: TGTGCCAGCAGCTTGAGGCAGGGGGGAGTTGAGCAGTTCTTC. Its protein product is CASSLRQGGVEQFF. Looking up the rest from reference TRBV11-1 and TRBJ2-1 gives the full variable domain: EAEVAQSPRYKITEKSQAVAFWCDPISGHATLYWYRQILGQGPELLVQFQDESVVDDSQLPKDRFSAERLKGVDSTLKIQPAELGDSAMYLCASSLRQGGVEQFFGPGTRLTVL.

In nucleotides, the CDR3 is TGTGCCAGTGGTGAGATGGTTTCGGATGAAAAACTGTTTTTT. Protein sequence: CASGEMVSDEKLFF. The chain recombines TRBV19 with TRBJ1-4, with D unclear. The CDR3 consists of 14 residues. The ends were cut back, 8 bases at V and 6 bases at J, with 16 bases in the middle. Germline lookup yields CDR1 LNHDA and CDR2 SQIVND (reference sequence).

V gene TRBV10-2 combines with J gene TRBJ2-7; D is undetermined. The CDR3 sequence is 14 residues long. Germline CDR1 and CDR2: WSHSY and SAAADI. V was pared by 2 bases and J by 1 base, with 9 bases between. This CDR3 reads CASSEVVSSYEQYF. The CDR3 coding sequence is TGCGCCAGCAGTGAGGTTGTGAGTTCCTACGAGCAGTACTTC.

The gene calls are TRBV28 and TRBJ2-4; 7 nucleotides line up with TRBD1. The germline V gene encodes CDR1 MDHEN and CDR2 SYDVKM. The CDR3 spans 14 residues. V trimming: 6 bases; J trimming: 4 bases; junction bases outside the gene matches: 6. The DNA of the CDR3 is TGTGCCAGCAGGATCGACAGGGCTAAAAACATTCAGTACTTC. It specifies CASRIDRAKNIQYF. The full variable domain, with the rest looked up from reference TRBV28 and TRBJ2-4, is DVKVTQSSRYLVKRTGEKVFLECVQDMDHENMFWYRQDPGLGLRLIYFSYDVKMKEKGDIPEGYSVSREKKERFSLILESASTNQTSMYLCASRIDRAKNIQYFGAGTRLSVL.

This clone was seen more than once but under ten times. The chain carries TRBV18 and TRBJ2-7; D is ambiguous. With 3 bases removed from V and 4 bases from J, the gap between germline ends came to 10 bases. The CDR3 runs to 13 residues. Looked up from germline, CDR1 is KGHSH and CDR2 is LQKENI. In DNA form, the CDR3 reads TGTGCCAGCTCACCTACTGACCTATACGAGCAGTACTTC. Translated: CASSPTDLYEQYF. Full variable domain (missing parts from reference TRBV18 and TRBJ2-7): NAGVMQNPRHLVRRRGQEARLRCSPMKGHSHVYWYRQLPEEGLKFMVYLQKENIIDESGMPKERFSAEFPKEGPSILRIQQVVRGDSAAYFCASSPTDLYEQYFGPGTRLTVT.

As concerns this clone: Germline is not matched at one junction end, which may reflect a read error. V gene TRBV2 combines with J gene TRBJ2-7; D unresolved. The CDR3 has 17 residues. The V gene's germline CDR1 is SNHLY and CDR2 FYNNEI. The CDR3 here is CASSEGERGSTSYEQYF. The CDR3 bases are TGTGCCAGCAGCGAAGGCGAACGAGGCAGCACCTCCTACGAGCAGTACTTC.

The chain recombines TRBV30 with TRBJ2-1; possibly TRBD2 for D (6 bases). The length of the CDR3 is 14 residues. V gave up 3 bases and J gave up 7 bases, with 16 bases separating them. The germline V gene encodes CDR1 GTSNPN and CDR2 SVGIG (reference sequence). The CDR3 here is CAWRTSVLVNEQFF. In nucleotides, the CDR3 is TGTGCCTGGAGGACTAGTGTTCTGGTTAATGAGCAGTTCTTC.